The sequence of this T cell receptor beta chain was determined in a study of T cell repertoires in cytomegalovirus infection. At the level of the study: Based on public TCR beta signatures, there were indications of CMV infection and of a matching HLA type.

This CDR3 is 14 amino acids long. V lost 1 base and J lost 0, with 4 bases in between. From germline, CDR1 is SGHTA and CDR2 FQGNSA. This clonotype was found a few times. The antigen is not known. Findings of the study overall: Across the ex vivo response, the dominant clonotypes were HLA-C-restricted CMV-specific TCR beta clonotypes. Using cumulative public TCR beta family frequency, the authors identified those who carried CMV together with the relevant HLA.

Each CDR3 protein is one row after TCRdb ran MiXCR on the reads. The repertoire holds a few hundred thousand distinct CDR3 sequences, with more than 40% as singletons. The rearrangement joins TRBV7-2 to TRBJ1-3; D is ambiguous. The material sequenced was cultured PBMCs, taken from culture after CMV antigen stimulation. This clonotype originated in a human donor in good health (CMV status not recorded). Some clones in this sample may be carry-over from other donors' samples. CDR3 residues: CASSLELSGNTIYF. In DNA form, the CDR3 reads TGTGCCAGCAGCTTAGAACTCTCTGGAAACACCATATATTTT.